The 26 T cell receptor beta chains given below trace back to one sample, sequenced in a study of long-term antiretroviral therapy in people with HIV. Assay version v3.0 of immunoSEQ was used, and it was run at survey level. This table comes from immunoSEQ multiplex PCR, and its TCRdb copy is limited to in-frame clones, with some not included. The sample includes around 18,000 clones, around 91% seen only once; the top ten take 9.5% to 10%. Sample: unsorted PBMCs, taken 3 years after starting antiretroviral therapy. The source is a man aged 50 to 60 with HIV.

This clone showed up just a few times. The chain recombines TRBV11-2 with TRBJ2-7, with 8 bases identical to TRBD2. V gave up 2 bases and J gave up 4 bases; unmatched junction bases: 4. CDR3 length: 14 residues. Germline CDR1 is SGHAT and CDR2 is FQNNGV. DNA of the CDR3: TGTGCCAGCAGCTTATTTGGACTAGCTTACGAGCAGTACTTC. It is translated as CASSLFGLAYEQYF.

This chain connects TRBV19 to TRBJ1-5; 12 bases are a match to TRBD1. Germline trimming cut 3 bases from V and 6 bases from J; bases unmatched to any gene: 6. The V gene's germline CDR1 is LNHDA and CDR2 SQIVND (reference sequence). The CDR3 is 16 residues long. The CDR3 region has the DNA TGTGCCAGTAGTATTGGGACAGGGGGCCGCGTTCAGCCCCAGCATTTT. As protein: CASSIGTGGRVQPQHF.

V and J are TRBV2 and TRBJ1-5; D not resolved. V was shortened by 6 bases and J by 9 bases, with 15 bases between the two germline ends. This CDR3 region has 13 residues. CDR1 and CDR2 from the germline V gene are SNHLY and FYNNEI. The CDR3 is CASRTGPGAPQHF. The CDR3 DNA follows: TGTGCCAGCAGGACCGGACCGGGCGCGCCCCAGCATTTT.

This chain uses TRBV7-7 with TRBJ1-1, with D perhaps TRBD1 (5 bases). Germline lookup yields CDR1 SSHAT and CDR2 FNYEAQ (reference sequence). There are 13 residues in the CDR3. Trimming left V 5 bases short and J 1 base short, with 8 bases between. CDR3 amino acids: CASSQDRNTEAFF. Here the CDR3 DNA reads TGTGCCAGCAGCCAAGACAGGAACACTGAAGCTTTCTTT. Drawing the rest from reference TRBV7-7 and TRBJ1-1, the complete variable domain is GAGVSQSPRYKVTKRGQDVTLRCDPISSHATLYWYQQALGQGPEFLTYFNYEAQPDKSGLPSDRFSAERPEGSISTLTIQRTEQRDSAMYRCASSQDRNTEAFFGQGTRLTVV.

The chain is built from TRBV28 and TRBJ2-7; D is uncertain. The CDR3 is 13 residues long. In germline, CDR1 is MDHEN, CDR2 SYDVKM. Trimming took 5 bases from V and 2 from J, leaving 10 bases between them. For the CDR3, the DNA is TGTGCCAGCAGTAATACGGACGCCTACGAGCAGTACTTC. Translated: CASSNTDAYEQYF.

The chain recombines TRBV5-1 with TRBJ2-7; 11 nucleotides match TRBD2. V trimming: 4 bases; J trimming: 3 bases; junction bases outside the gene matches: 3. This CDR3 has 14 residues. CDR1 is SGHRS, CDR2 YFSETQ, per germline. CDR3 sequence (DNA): TGCGCCAGCAGCCCCGGACTAGCGGGCTACGAGCAGTACTTC. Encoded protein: CASSPGLAGYEQYF.

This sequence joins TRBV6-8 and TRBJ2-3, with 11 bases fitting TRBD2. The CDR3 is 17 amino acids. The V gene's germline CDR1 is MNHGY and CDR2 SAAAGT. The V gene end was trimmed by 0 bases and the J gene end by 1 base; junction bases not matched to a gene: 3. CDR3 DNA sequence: TGTGCCAGCAGTTACTCCCGACTAGCGGGATGCACAGATACGCAGTATTTT. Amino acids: CASSYSRLAGCTDTQYF.

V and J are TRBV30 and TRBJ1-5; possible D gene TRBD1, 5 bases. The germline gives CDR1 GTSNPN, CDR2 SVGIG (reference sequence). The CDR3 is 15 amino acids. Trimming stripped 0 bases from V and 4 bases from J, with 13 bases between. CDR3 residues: CAWSVRGTINQPQHF. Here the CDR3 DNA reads TGTGCCTGGAGTGTACGGGGGACGATTAATCAGCCCCAGCATTTT.

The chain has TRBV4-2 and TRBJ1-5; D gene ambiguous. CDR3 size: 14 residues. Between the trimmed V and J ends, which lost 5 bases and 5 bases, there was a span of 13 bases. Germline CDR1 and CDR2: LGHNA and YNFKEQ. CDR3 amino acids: CASSSLDVDQPQHF. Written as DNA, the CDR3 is TGTGCCAGCAGCAGTTTGGATGTGGATCAGCCCCAGCATTTT.

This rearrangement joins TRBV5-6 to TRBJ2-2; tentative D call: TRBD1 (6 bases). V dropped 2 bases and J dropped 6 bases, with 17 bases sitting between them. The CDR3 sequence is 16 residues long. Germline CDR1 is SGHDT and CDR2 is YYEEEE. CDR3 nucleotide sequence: TGTGCCAGCAGCTTCGGGGTGCAGGGGATAGCCGGGGAGCTGTTTTTT. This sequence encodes CASSFGVQGIAGELFF.

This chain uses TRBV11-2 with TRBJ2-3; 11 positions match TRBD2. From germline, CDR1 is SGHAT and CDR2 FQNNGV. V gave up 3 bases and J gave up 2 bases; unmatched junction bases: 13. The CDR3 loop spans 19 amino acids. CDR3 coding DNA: TGTGCCAGCAGCTTCCGCTCTCCGGGACTAGCGGTCAACACAGATACGCAGTATTTT. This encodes CASSFRSPGLAVNTDTQYF.

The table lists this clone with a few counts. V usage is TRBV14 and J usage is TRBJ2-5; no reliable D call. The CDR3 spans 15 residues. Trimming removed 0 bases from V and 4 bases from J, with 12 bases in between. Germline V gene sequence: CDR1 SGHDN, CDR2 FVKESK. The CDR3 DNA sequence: TGTGCCAGCAGCCAAGATCTGGGCCAAACAGAGACCCAGTACTTC. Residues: CASSQDLGQTETQYF. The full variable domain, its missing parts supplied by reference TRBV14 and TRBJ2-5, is EAGVTQFPSHSVIEKGQTVTLRCDPISGHDNLYWYRRVMGKEIKFLLHFVKESKQDESGMPNNRFLAERTGGTYSTLKVQPAELEDSGVYFCASSQDLGQTETQYFGPGTRLLVL.

CDR3 protein: CASSPSGHPSYEQYF. CDR3 bases: TGTGCCAGCTCACCATCGGGACACCCCTCCTACGAGCAGTACTTC. The rearrangement uses TRBV18 and TRBJ2-7, with D possibly matching TRBD1 (6 bases). The V end was cut by 2 bases, the J end by 0 bases, with 11 bases between. The CDR3 loop spans 15 amino acids. The germline CDR1 and CDR2 sequences are KGHSH and LQKENI.

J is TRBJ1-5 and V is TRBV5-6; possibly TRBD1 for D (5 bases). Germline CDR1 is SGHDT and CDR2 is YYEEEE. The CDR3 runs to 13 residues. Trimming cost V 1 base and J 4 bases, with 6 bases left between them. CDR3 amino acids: CASSLPGNQPQHF. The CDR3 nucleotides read TGTGCCAGCAGCTTGCCAGGGAATCAGCCCCAGCATTTT.

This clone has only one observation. The CDR3 DNA is TGTGCCAGCAGCCCCCCCGGGGGCAGGACGACCAGTCAGCCCCAGCATTTT. Protein sequence: CASSPPGGRTTSQPQHF. V usage is TRBV7-2 and J usage is TRBJ1-5; perhaps TRBD1 as D (6 bases). Germline CDR1 reads SGHTA; CDR2 reads FQGNSA. Trimming removed 5 bases at V and 6 bases at J, with 23 bases between. This CDR3 comprises 17 residues.

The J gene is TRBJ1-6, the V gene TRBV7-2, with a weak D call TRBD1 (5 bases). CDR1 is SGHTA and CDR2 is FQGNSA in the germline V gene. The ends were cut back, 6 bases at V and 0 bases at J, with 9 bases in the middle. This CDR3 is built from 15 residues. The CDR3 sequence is CASSPDSSYNSPLHF. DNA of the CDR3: TGTGCCAGCAGTCCCGACAGCTCCTATAATTCACCCCTCCACTTT.

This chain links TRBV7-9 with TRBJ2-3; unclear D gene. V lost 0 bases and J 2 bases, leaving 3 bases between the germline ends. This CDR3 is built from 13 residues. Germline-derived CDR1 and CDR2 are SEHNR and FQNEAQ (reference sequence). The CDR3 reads CASSLAHTDTQYF. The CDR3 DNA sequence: TGTGCCAGCAGCTTAGCCCACACAGATACGCAGTATTTT.

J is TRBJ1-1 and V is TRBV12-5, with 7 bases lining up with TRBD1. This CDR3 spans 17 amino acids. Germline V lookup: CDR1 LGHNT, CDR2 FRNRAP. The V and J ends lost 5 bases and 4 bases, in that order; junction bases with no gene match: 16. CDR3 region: CASGPGQGVDWVTEAFF. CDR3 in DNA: TGTGCTAGTGGTCCGGGGCAGGGGGTGGATTGGGTCACTGAAGCTTTCTTT.

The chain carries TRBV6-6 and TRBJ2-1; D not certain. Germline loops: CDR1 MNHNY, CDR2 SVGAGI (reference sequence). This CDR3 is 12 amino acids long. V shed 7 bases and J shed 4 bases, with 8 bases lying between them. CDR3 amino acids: CASTTSYNEQFF. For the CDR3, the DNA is TGTGCCAGCACAACGTCTTACAATGAGCAGTTCTTC.

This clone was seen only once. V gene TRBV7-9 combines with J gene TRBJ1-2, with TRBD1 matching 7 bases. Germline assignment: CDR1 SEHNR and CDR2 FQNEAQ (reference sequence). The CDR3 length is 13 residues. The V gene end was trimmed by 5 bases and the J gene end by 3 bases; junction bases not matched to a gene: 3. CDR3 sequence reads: CASSGDSHYGYTF. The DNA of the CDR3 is TGTGCCAGCAGCGGGGACAGTCACTATGGCTACACCTTC.

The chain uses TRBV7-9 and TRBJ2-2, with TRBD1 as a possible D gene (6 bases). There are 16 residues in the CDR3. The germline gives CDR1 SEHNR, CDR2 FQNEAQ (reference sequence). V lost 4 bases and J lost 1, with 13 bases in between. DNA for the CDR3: TGTGCCAGCAGCTGGACAGACCAAAAGAACACCGGGGAGCTGTTTTTT. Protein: CASSWTDQKNTGELFF.

The CDR3 coding sequence is TGTGCCAGCAGACGGGACAGGGGGCCTGTTGGCTACACCTTC. This gives the protein CASRRDRGPVGYTF. This chain links TRBV6-5 with TRBJ1-2; 12 bases are a match to TRBD1. CDR1 is MNHEY and CDR2 is SVGAGI in the germline V gene. CDR3 length equals 14 residues. V was pared by 6 bases and J by 7 bases, with 6 bases of the junction left unmatched.

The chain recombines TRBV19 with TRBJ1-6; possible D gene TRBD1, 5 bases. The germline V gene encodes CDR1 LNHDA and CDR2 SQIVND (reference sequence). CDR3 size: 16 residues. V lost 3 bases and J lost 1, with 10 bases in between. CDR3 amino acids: CASSIRQGSYNSPLHF. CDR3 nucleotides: TGTGCCAGTAGTATTCGGCAGGGATCCTATAATTCACCCCTCCACTTT.

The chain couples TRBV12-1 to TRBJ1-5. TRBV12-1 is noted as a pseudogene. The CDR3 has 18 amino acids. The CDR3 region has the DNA TGTGCCAGCAGCTTTGGAATCCAGGTCGAGGGCAACAATCAGCCCCAGCATTTT. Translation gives CASSFGIQVEGNNQPQHF.

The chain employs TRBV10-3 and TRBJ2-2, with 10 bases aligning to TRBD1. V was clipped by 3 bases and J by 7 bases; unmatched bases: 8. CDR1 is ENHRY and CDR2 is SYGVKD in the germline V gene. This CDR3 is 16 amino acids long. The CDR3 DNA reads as TGTGCCATCAGTGACCCGGGACAGGGGATGCTCGGGGAGCTGTTTTTT. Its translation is CAISDPGQGMLGELFF.

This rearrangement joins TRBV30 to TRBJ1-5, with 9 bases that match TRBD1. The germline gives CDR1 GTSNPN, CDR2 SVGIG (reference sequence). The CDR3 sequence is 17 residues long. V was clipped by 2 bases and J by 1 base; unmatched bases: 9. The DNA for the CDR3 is TGTGCCTGGAGTCCGGGACAGGGATTAAACAGCAATCAGCCCCAGCATTTT. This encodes CAWSPGQGLNSNQPQHF.